This entry lists 3 T cell receptor beta chains sequenced from one sample in a study of cytomegalovirus exposure and HLA in healthy donors (dated by TCRdb to 2016 to 2017). Library preparation was by the immunoSEQ multiplex PCR assay. For the multiplex PCR, a mixture combining 60 forward primers for TCR Vbeta segments and 13 reverse primers for TCR Jbeta segments was used. The source is immuneACCESS, and TCRdb retained only in-frame sequences with V and J called. Part of the clones is not carried over; for the studies checked, unresolved V genes explain less than half of this, and the remainder is unexplained. The sample table shows 120,000 to 150,000 clones, and around 85% are seen once. In total, the top ten clones hold roughly 2.9% of the sample. Specimen: PBMCs. These receptors all come from a young woman in good health and CMV-seronegative.

The chain joins TRBV4-2 to TRBJ2-7; D call uncertain. There are 16 residues in the CDR3. CDR1 and CDR2 (germline): LGHNA, YNFKEQ. Trimming stripped 2 bases from V and 2 bases from J, with 16 bases between. This CDR3 reads CASSQNGGPGTYEQYF. The CDR3 region has the DNA TGTGCCAGCAGCCAAAACGGTGGTCCCGGTACCTACGAGCAGTACTTC.

The chain recombines TRBV6-1 with TRBJ1-5, with D possibly matching TRBD1 (5 bases). Deletions cut 4 bases from V and 0 bases from J, with 10 bases between. Germline CDR1 and CDR2: MNHNS and SASEGT. This CDR3 region has 15 residues. For the CDR3, the DNA is TGTGCCAGCAGTGTACCGGACATTAGCAATCAGCCCCAGCATTTT. It specifies CASSVPDISNQPQHF.

The chain couples TRBV7-2 to TRBJ2-7; 9 bases fit TRBD1. The germline CDR1 and CDR2 sequences are SGHTA and FQGNSA. This CDR3 region has 16 residues. After removal of 1 base from V and 4 bases from J, the junction contained 8 bases not matched to a gene. CDR3 sequence: CASSLGNRGLMYEQYF. The CDR3 nucleotides are TGTGCCAGCAGCTTAGGAAACAGGGGGCTTATGTACGAGCAGTACTTC.